This is a list of T cell receptor beta chains from one sample in a study of PD-L1 blockade in urothelial cancer. The method was immunoSEQ multiplex PCR; TCRdb's version includes in-frame clones alone and lacks a portion of them. The profile shows about 50,000 clones, about 90% of them singletons. Here the sequenced sample was PBMCs, taken around atezolizumab (anti-PD-L1) treatment. All receptors come from a man in his 60s with urothelial cancer. Both conserved end residues are part of each CDR3. A D gene is named only where the DNA matches it firmly. Not every row has a clone size; where given, it reads once, few, many or a size class.

-	-	TRBJ2-5	TRBV6-1	TGTGCCAGCAGTGAAGCGGTTCTTGGTCATTTTTCGGCTGGGGGGATCCAAGAGACCCAGTACTTC	CASSEAVLGHFSAGGIQETQYF
few	-	TRBJ2-6	TRBV19	TGTGCCAGTAGTATAGGATGGGCCTCTGGGGCCAACGTCCTGACTTTC	CASSIGWASGANVLTF
-	-	TRBJ2-7	TRBV28	TGTGCCAGCAGTTTCCGGGACAACGGGCCTTACGAGCAGTACTTC	CASSFRDNGPYEQYF
-	-	TRBJ1-1	TRBV18	TGTGCCAGCTCACCAACAGGGATGAACACTGAAGCTTTCTTT	CASSPTGMNTEAFF
-	TRBD1	TRBJ2-5	TRBV9	TGTGCCAGCAGCGCCGCCCGGACAGGGGGCTTGGAGACCCAGTACTTC	CASSAARTGGLETQYF
-	-	TRBJ2-7	TRBV6-1	TGTGCCAGCAGTGGGGGAGGTGGAGGGTACGAGCAGTACTTC	CASSGGGGGYEQYF
-	-	TRBJ1-2	TRBV5-1	TGCGCCAGCAGCCCCGTCTCCAGGGACTATGGCTACACCTTC	CASSPVSRDYGYTF
-	-	TRBJ1-4	TRBV4-1	TGCGCCAGCGGCGTAGGGGGAACTAATGAAAAACTGTTTTTT	CASGVGGTNEKLFF
-	-	TRBJ1-6	TRBV6-1	TGTGCCAGCGGGGCTTTTAATTCACCCCTCCACTTT	CASGAFNSPLHF
-	TRBD1	TRBJ1-5	TRBV10-3	TGTGCCATCAGTGAAGGGACAGGGAACAATCAGCCCCAGCATTTT	CAISEGTGNNQPQHF
once	-	TRBJ1-4	TRBV27	TGTGCCAGCAGTTTTCGGGGGTTCGCTAATGAAAAACTGTTTTTT	CASSFRGFANEKLFF
-	TRBD2	TRBJ2-5	TRBV30	TGTGCCTGGGGACTAGCGGGGGTCGGGGAGACCCAGTACTTC	CAWGLAGVGETQYF
once	-	TRBJ2-2	TRBV9	TGTGCCAGCAGCGGCCTACCGGGGAACACCGGGGAGCTGTTTTTT	CASSGLPGNTGELFF
once	-	TRBJ1-4	TRBV6-6	TGTGCCAGCAGCTGGGGGGCAACTAATGAAAAACTGTTTTTT	CASSWGATNEKLFF
-	-	TRBJ2-3	TRBV5-1	TGCGCCAGCAGCTCTAATACAGGGACAGATACGCAGTATTTT	CASSSNTGTDTQYF
-	-	TRBJ2-2	TRBV5-5	TGTGCCAGCAGCCTAACAGGGACCAACACCGGGGAGCTGTTTTTT	CASSLTGTNTGELFF
-	TRBD2	TRBJ2-1	TRBV7-3	TGTGCCAGCAGCTTACAGGCGGGGGGAGCGTATGAGCAGTTCTTC	CASSLQAGGAYEQFF
-	TRBD1	TRBJ2-2	TRBV5-1	TGCGCCAGCAGCTTGGACAGGGGGACCGGGGAGCTGTTTTTT	CASSLDRGTGELFF
-	TRBD1	TRBJ1-4	TRBV6-1	TGTGCCAGCAGTGAAATAGCCGGGACAGATGAAAAACTGTTTTTT	CASSEIAGTDEKLFF
-	TRBD2	TRBJ2-1	TRBV7-9	TGTGCCAGCAGCTTAAGCGGGGGGGCCTACAATGAGCAGTTCTTC	CASSLSGGAYNEQFF
-	-	TRBJ2-3	TRBV30	TGTGCCTGGAAAAGGGGATGGGCAGATACGCAGTATTTT	CAWKRGWADTQYF
-	-	TRBJ2-1	TRBV4-1	TGCGCCAGCAGCCAATTCGGCAATGAGCAGTTCTTC	CASSQFGNEQFF
-	TRBD2	TRBJ2-5	TRBV2	TGTGCCAGCAGTGAAAACCCGGGACTAGCGGGGGAAGAGACCCAGTACTTC	CASSENPGLAGEETQYF
-	-	TRBJ2-1	TRBV29-1	TGCAGCGTTCGGGGTGGAAATGAGCAGTTCTTC	CSVRGGNEQFF
-	TRBD1	TRBJ2-3	TRBV6-5	TGTGCCAGCAGTTACCGGACAGGGCATTCAGATACGCAGTATTTT	CASSYRTGHSDTQYF
-	-	TRBJ1-4	TRBV4-3	TGCGCCAGCAGCCAAGCGACAGGTGGTGAAAAACTGTTTTTT	CASSQATGGEKLFF
-	-	TRBJ2-5	TRBV28	TGTGCCAGCAGTTTAGGTGGTGGCAGTACCCAAGAGACCCAGTACTTC	CASSLGGGSTQETQYF
-	TRBD1	TRBJ2-7	TRBV7-6	TGTGCCAGCAGCTTAGTCGTTCCGACAGGGGCCCCCTACGAGCAGTACTTC	CASSLVVPTGAPYEQYF
-	-	TRBJ2-3	TRBV11-3	TGTGCCAGCAGCTTAGAGTCGGGGGACCGACACGGTACGCAGTATTTT	CASSLESGDRHGTQYF
-	-	TRBJ2-3	TRBV5-1	TGCGCCAGCAGCTTACAATTTCGCGACACTGATACGCAGTATTTT	CASSLQFRDTDTQYF
-	-	TRBJ1-1	TRBV10-1	TGCGCCAGCAGTGAGGCAGGGTATGCCACTGAAGCTTTCTTT	CASSEAGYATEAFF
-	-	TRBJ2-3	TRBV10-3	TGTGCCATCAGTGAGTCATCGCAGGGTGATACGCAGTATTTT	CAISESSQGDTQYF
-	TRBD2	TRBJ2-7	TRBV7-2	TGTGCCAGCAGCTCCCGAAGCGGGGGAGGGTACGAGCAGTACTTC	CASSSRSGGGYEQYF